This T cell receptor beta chain was obtained from a study of Ad26.COV2.S vaccination and SARS-CoV-2 variants. Whole-study context: The donor was enrolled in the Ad26.COV2.S arm of the COV1001 trial. The study, taken as a whole, reports: Non-spike TCR breadth showed similarity between vaccine and placebo recipients.

As concerns this clone: As yet, its antigen is unknown.

Treatment given: some 20 received Ad26.COV2.S at low or high dose, single or two shots; about 5 received placebo; per-sample allocation not given. Specimens were obtained on day 63 following the first vaccine or placebo injection. TCRdb's copy holds only in-frame clones and misses some; the assay was immunoSEQ multiplex PCR. The table has about 480,000 clones, roughly 87% seen once. This clonotype was sampled from a person aged 18 to 59 who received the Ad26.COV2.S COVID-19 vaccine or a placebo. The sample in question was peripheral blood, obtained in a trial of Ad26.COV2.S vaccine versus placebo.

The chain's CDR3 is CAAKVGGRYEQYF. The CDR3 nucleotides are TGTGCCGCGAAGGTCGGGGGCCGGTACGAGCAGTACTTC. J is TRBJ2-7 and V is TRBV30, with D perhaps matching TRBD1 or TRBD2 (6 bases each). Between the trimmed V and J ends, which lost 8 bases and 4 bases, there was a span of 18 bases. The germline V gene encodes CDR1 GTSNPN and CDR2 SVGIG (reference sequence). The CDR3 has 13 amino acids.